This T cell receptor (beta chain) is from a study of cytomegalovirus exposure and HLA in healthy donors. Overall study results and limits: Later on, an analysis tied 18,000 or so TCR beta sequences to HLA alleles at 0.05 false discovery rate. With high specificity and sensitivity, the classifier reportedly diagnosed cytomegalovirus status.

Turning to this clone: Antigen specificity is unknown.

The PCR was carried out with 60 Vbeta primers and 13 Jbeta primers. In the authors' methods: Later reanalysis found 75 million to 95 million unique TCR beta chains, 10 million to 12 million of them shared. TCRdb's copy holds only in-frame clones and misses some; the assay was immunoSEQ multiplex PCR. The D gene and trimming were derived from the DNA, and the V and J assignments and clone size from that table. This table has 130,000 or so clones, around nine tenths appearing once. The CDR3 totals 15 residues. Trimming at V came to 5 bases and at J to 9 bases, leaving 10 bases not matched to a gene. The sample consisted of PBMCs. The receptor's source is a woman in her twenties or thirties in good health and CMV-seronegative. The chain links TRBV5-3 to TRBJ1-6; TRBD1 matches at 8 bases. TRBV5-3 is labeled an ORF, and its function is uncertain. CDR3 bases: TGTGCCAGAAGGTCCGGTGACAGGGGAGTTTCACCCCTCCACTTT. Protein sequence: CARRSGDRGVSPLHF.